The 29 T cell receptor beta chains reported below all come from one sample, sequenced in a study of regulatory T cells in long-lasting Graves disease. The authors built TCR beta libraries using iRepertoire HTBI primers and Arm-PCR of CDR3 regions. In TCRdb, the multiplex PCR reads were re-called with MiXCR into one record per CDR3 protein. The sample has approximately 470,000 distinct CDR3 sequences, 15% to 20% seen once. Indicated time point: newly diagnosed GD, antithyroid drugs for less than 3 months. RNA extracted from PBMCs served as the sequencing template. These data are also associated with another study on T cells in Graves' hyperthyroidism and ophthalmopathy.

Sequences were derived from peripheral blood mononuclear cells (PBMCs), sampled at new diagnosis, from a patient treated with antithyroid drugs. The receptor set was obtained from a man aged 35 to 55 with Graves disease.

This clonotype has ten or more counts. The chain links TRBV3-1 to TRBJ2-3; the match to TRBD2 covers 8 bases. The CDR3 is 16 amino acids. Germline CDR1 is LGHDT and CDR2 is YNNKEL (reference sequence). The V gene end was trimmed by 0 bases and the J gene end by 4 bases; junction bases not matched to a gene: 6. Written as DNA, the CDR3 is TGTGCCAGCAGCCAAGATCCAGCGGGAGTCCCAGATACGCAGTATTTT. The encoded protein is CASSQDPAGVPDTQYF.

As regards this clonotype: One base away lies a much larger clone, so this may be a sequencing read error. Lacking the conserved final phenylalanine or tryptophan, this CDR3 likely reflects a read error. J is TRBJ2-5 and V is TRBV20-1, with D possibly TRBD1 on 5 matching bases. V was trimmed by 8 bases and J by 7 bases, leaving 20 bases between them. The CDR3 spans 13 residues. Germline V CDR1 and CDR2: DFQATT, SNEGSKA (reference sequence). The CDR3 bases are TGCAGTACCAAAGGGGTAGGGCCCGGGACCCAGTACTCC. As protein: CSTKGVGPGTQYS.

This clonotype was picked up a small number of times. V usage is TRBV20-1 and J usage is TRBJ2-1; weak D call: TRBD1 (5 bases). The germline CDR1 and CDR2 sequences are DFQATT and SNEGSKA (reference sequence). V gave up 0 bases and J gave up 6 bases, with 12 bases separating them. The length of the CDR3 is 14 residues. DNA for the CDR3: TGCAGTGCTAGAGATTTTGTCAGGGCCAATGAGCAGTTCTTC. It specifies CSARDFVRANEQFF.

This clonotype showed up just a few times. The V gene is TRBV29-1, the J gene TRBJ1-2; D remains unclear. CDR1 and CDR2 from the germline V gene are SQVTM and ANQGSEA. The length of the CDR3 is 12 residues. Trimming removed 8 bases from V and 5 bases from J, with 15 bases in between. The CDR3 sequence: CSSWIGNYGYTF. The CDR3 DNA is TGCAGCTCGTGGATAGGAAATTATGGCTACACCTTC.

V usage is TRBV20-1 and J usage is TRBJ2-1, with a tentative D call TRBD1 (6 bases). Germline CDR1 and CDR2: DFQATT and SNEGSKA (reference sequence). This CDR3 is built from 19 residues. Deletions cut 6 bases from V and 5 bases from J, with 32 bases between. CDR3 residues: CSATTDPRDTDYLNNEQFF. The CDR3 nucleotides are TGCAGTGCCACCACAGACCCCCGGGACACCGACTACCTTAACAATGAGCAGTTCTTC.

This clonotype was seen a single time. The chain carries TRBV28 and TRBJ2-7; tentatively, D is TRBD2 (6 bases). V was trimmed by 9 bases and J by 6 bases, leaving 24 bases between them. CDR1 and CDR2 (germline): MDHEN, SYDVKM. The CDR3 consists of 15 residues. The CDR3: CASSGTLSSYIEQYF. The CDR3 nucleotides read TGTGCCAGTTCCGGGACTTTGAGCTCCTATATCGAGCAGTACTTC.

V is TRBV9 and J is TRBJ2-1; 7 positions agree with TRBD2. Germline values: CDR1 SGDLS, CDR2 YYNGEE. With 2 bases clipped from V and 9 bases from J, the junction kept 8 bases outside the gene matches. This CDR3 is 14 amino acids long. CDR3 sequence reads: CASSVGRASGEQFF. The CDR3 DNA follows: TGTGCCAGCAGCGTTGGGAGGGCCAGCGGTGAGCAGTTCTTC.

Many counts were recorded for this clonotype. This rearrangement joins TRBV6-1 to TRBJ2-1; D is possibly TRBD1 (5 bases). Trimming pared 7 bases from V and 1 base from J, leaving 14 bases between. The CDR3 has 15 residues. Germline V lookup: CDR1 MNHNS, CDR2 SASEGT. The CDR3 protein is CASNRWGSSYNEQFF. The CDR3 nucleotides read TGTGCCAGCAATAGGTGGGGCTCATCCTACAATGAGCAGTTCTTC.

This clonotype has ten or more counts. V usage is TRBV11-3 and J usage is TRBJ2-7, with D perhaps matching TRBD2 (5 bases). Trimming cost V 0 bases and J 4 bases, with 13 bases left between them. This CDR3 contains 15 residues. Germline CDR1 SGHNT, CDR2 YENEEA. The CDR3 DNA is TGTGCCAGCAGCTTAGATCCCGCGGACTCATACGAGCAGTACTTC. This sequence encodes CASSLDPADSYEQYF.

This clonotype showed up just a few times. The chain has TRBV10-3 and TRBJ2-2; a weak D match, TRBD2 (5 bases). Germline CDR1 is ENHRY and CDR2 is SYGVKD. CDR3 length: 12 residues. The V and J ends lost 6 bases and 8 bases respectively, with 10 bases between them. Here the CDR3 DNA reads TGTGCCATCAGGAGCGGTATGGGGGAGCTGTTTTTT. It is translated as CAIRSGMGELFF.

Ten or more counts support this clonotype. Here the CDR3 DNA reads TGTGCCAGCAGCCCTACACCGAGGACAGGGTCCTACGAGCAGTACTTC. Its protein is CASSPTPRTGSYEQYF. This chain links TRBV11-2 with TRBJ2-7; 8 bases fit TRBD1. Germline CDR1 and CDR2: SGHAT and FQNNGV. V trimming: 5 bases; J trimming: 1 base; junction bases outside the gene matches: 10. There are 16 residues in the CDR3.

This clonotype was counted between two and nine times. The chain recombines TRBV6-2 or TRBV6-3 with TRBJ2-1; tentative D call: TRBD2 (5 bases). The CDR3 extends over 12 amino acids. Germline values: CDR1 MNHEY, CDR2 SVGEGT. Trimming pared 0 bases from V and 10 bases from J, leaving 7 bases between. CDR3 nucleotide sequence: TGTGCCAGCAGTTACTCTCGGAGGGAGCAGTTCTTC. Protein product: CASSYSRREQFF.

This clonotype was observed a few times. The CDR3 region is CASGRGYSNQPQHF. CDR3 DNA: TGTGCCTCCGGAAGGGGTTATAGCAATCAGCCCCAGCATTTT. The chain has TRBV6-1 and TRBJ1-5; tentatively, D is TRBD1 (5 bases). This CDR3 spans 14 amino acids. Germline CDR1 MNHNS, CDR2 SASEGT. Trimming removed 11 bases at V and 0 bases at J, with 14 bases between.

This clonotype was counted at least ten times. The chain joins TRBV3-1 to TRBJ1-3, with D possibly TRBD1 on 6 matching bases. Trimming removed 5 bases from V and 4 bases from J, with 12 bases in between. Germline CDR1 reads LGHDT; CDR2 reads YNNKEL (reference sequence). The CDR3 contains 14 residues. In DNA, the CDR3 is TGTGCCAGCAGCGGACAGTTTAGAGGAAACACCATATATTTT. Amino acids: CASSGQFRGNTIYF.

With regard to this clonotype: A much bigger clone sits one base away, suggesting this may be a read error. V usage is TRBV10-2 and J usage is TRBJ2-1, with TRBD2 matching over 7 bases. The CDR3 spans 15 residues. Per germline, CDR1 WSHSY and CDR2 SAAADI. The V and J ends lost 2 bases and 8 bases, in that order; junction bases with no gene match: 9. DNA for the CDR3: TGCGCCAGCAGTGAGGCAGCGGGAATTGGCGATGAGCAGTTCTTC. Protein product: CASSEAAGIGDEQFF.

The sample holds many counts of this clonotype. The rearrangement links TRBV6-2 or TRBV6-3 to TRBJ2-7; D not resolved. The V end was cut by 2 bases, the J end by 2 bases, with 7 bases between. Germline V gene data show CDR1 as MNHEY and CDR2 as SVGEGT. The CDR3 runs to 13 residues. As DNA, the CDR3 is TGTGCCAGCAGTTACGGCCGGGCCTACGAGCAGTACTTC. Translating gives CASSYGRAYEQYF.

The chain joins TRBV29-1 to TRBJ1-1, with a tentative D call TRBD1 (5 bases). Germline V CDR1 and CDR2: SQVTM, ANQGSEA. The CDR3 is 13 amino acids. The V gene lost 6 bases and the J gene lost 1 base, with 12 bases spanning the gap. CDR3 coding DNA: TGCAGCGTCCTACCGGGACCGAACACTGAAGCTTTCTTT. Translation: CSVLPGPNTEAFF. The entire variable domain, with the rest obtained from reference TRBV29-1 and TRBJ1-1, is as follows: SAVISQKPSRDICQRGTSLTIQCQVDSQVTMMFWYRQQPGQSLTLIATANQGSEATYESGFVIDKFPISRPNLTFSTLTVSNMSPEDSSIYLCSVLPGPNTEAFFGQGTRLTVV.

This clonotype was seen a few times. V and J are TRBV11-2 and TRBJ2-7; 8 positions match TRBD2. V gave up 4 bases and J gave up 0 bases; unmatched junction bases: 11. Germline assignment: CDR1 SGHAT and CDR2 FQNNGV. The CDR3 runs to 17 residues. CDR3 sequence reads: CASSSRGGRNPSYEQYF. In DNA, the CDR3 is TGTGCCAGCAGCTCTAGAGGCGGGAGGAACCCCTCCTACGAGCAGTACTTC.

This clonotype turned up a few times. The V call is TRBV6-1, the J call TRBJ1-6, with TRBD1 as a possible D gene (5 bases). This CDR3 contains 14 residues. Germline-derived CDR1 and CDR2 are MNHNS and SASEGT. V lost 10 bases, J lost 6 bases, and 16 bases lay in between. The CDR3 spells CATKRGDPNSPLHF. CDR3 DNA: TGTGCCACCAAACGGGGGGACCCTAATTCACCCCTCCACTTT.

This clonotype has a count of ten or more. CDR3 protein: CASGTDYSNQPQHF. CDR3 DNA: TGTGCCAGCGGGACAGATTATAGCAATCAGCCCCAGCATTTT. The rearrangement links TRBV2 to TRBJ1-5; 7 bases are shared with TRBD1. Per germline, CDR1 SNHLY and CDR2 FYNNEI. The V segment lost 8 bases and the J segment 0 bases; nucleotides outside the gene matches: 4. The CDR3 contains 14 residues.

This clonotype was observed many times. V gene TRBV7-9 combines with J gene TRBJ2-5; TRBD1 agrees at 10 bases. This CDR3 has 16 residues. Looked up from germline, CDR1 is SEHNR and CDR2 is FQNEAQ (reference sequence). V lost 4 bases to trimming and J lost 4 bases; unmatched junction nucleotides: 9. The CDR3: CASSSGQGGIGETQYF. DNA for the CDR3: TGTGCCAGCAGCTCAGGACAGGGGGGTATTGGAGAGACCCAGTACTTC.

The chain carries TRBV28 and TRBJ1-6; D remains unclear. Germline assignment: CDR1 MDHEN and CDR2 SYDVKM. The V and J ends lost 6 bases and 9 bases respectively, with 15 bases between them. The CDR3 covers 14 residues. CDR3 DNA sequence: TGTGCCAGCAGCCCGGACTTTTGGGGTTCACCCCTCCACTTT. It specifies CASSPDFWGSPLHF.

V is TRBV5-1 and J is TRBJ2-1, with 12 bases fitting TRBD2. V lost 3 bases and J lost 4; bases outside the gene matches: 8. The V gene's germline CDR1 is SGHRS and CDR2 YFSETQ. The CDR3 length is 17 residues. Written as DNA, the CDR3 is TGCGCCAGCAGCTCGCCAGGACTAGCGGGACCATACAATGAGCAGTTCTTC. It is translated as CASSSPGLAGPYNEQFF.

This clonotype came up many times. The rearrangement joins TRBV18 to TRBJ2-1; no clear D. This CDR3 spans 11 amino acids. The germline CDR1 and CDR2 sequences are KGHSH and LQKENI. V was cut by 2 bases and J by 10 bases, with 6 bases left in between. The DNA for the CDR3 is TGTGCCAGCTCACCAAAAGTGGAGCAGTTCTTC. Translated, it gives CASSPKVEQFF.

This clonotype was found many times. This sequence joins TRBV5-1 and TRBJ2-1; 8 bases match TRBD2. J was trimmed by 4 bases and V by 0 bases; bases with no gene match: 3. This CDR3 comprises 15 residues. CDR1 SGHRS and CDR2 YFSETQ come from the germline V gene. Here the CDR3 reads CASSLVVAGYNEQFF. CDR3 sequence (DNA): TGCGCCAGCAGCTTGGTTGTAGCGGGGTACAATGAGCAGTTCTTC.

This clonotype was picked up a small number of times. CDR3: CASSQGMLAGIYNEQFF. The CDR3 bases are TGCGCCAGCAGCCAAGGAATGCTAGCGGGGATCTACAATGAGCAGTTCTTC. The chain links TRBV4-1 to TRBJ2-1, with 9 bases lining up with TRBD2. V lost 1 base to trimming and J lost 3 bases; unmatched junction nucleotides: 7. The CDR3 contains 17 residues. Germline values: CDR1 MGHRA, CDR2 YSYEKL.

There are many counts of this clonotype. The chain carries TRBV9 and TRBJ1-4; maybe TRBD1 (5 bases). The germline CDR1 and CDR2 sequences are SGDLS and YYNGEE. V was cut by 3 bases and J by 8 bases, with 20 bases left in between. The CDR3 is 16 residues long. The CDR3 region has the DNA TGTGCCAGCAGCGGGGGGGACCGGACGATCGGCGAAAAACTGTTTTTT. Its translation: CASSGGDRTIGEKLFF.

This clonotype was observed a few times. The chain uses TRBV6-9 and TRBJ1-5, with D uncertain. CDR1 is MNHGY, CDR2 SVAAGI, per germline. The ends were cut back, 3 bases at V and 1 base at J, with 10 bases in the middle. The CDR3 contains 15 residues. The CDR3 DNA reads as TGTGCCAGCAGTTACGAAAGGGAGAGCAATCAGCCCCAGCATTTT. It encodes CASSYERESNQPQHF.

Comments on this clonotype: Since the CDR3 does not end with the conserved phenylalanine or tryptophan, this likely comes from a read error. This CDR3 is CASSIAGGTGELFS. DNA for the CDR3: TGTGCCAGCAGTATAGCGGGAGGGACCGGGGAGCTGTTTTCT. This chain connects TRBV12-3 or TRBV12-4 to TRBJ2-2; 11 nucleotides match TRBD2. This CDR3 spans 14 amino acids.